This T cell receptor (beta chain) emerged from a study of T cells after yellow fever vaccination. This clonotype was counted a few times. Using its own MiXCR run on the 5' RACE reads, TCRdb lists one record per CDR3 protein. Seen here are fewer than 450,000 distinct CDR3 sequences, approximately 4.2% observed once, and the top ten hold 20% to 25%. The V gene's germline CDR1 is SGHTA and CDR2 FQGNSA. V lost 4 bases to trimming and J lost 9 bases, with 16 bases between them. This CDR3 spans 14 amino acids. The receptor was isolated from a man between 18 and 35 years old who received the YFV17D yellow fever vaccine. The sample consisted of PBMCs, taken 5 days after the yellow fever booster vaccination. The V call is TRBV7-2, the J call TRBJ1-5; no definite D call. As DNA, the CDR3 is TGTGCCAGCAGCTCCTCCCGGGCTATCCCGCCCCAGCATTTT. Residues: CASSSSRAIPPQHF.